The entry below gives a single T cell receptor (beta chain) sequence along with its context. Trimming cost V 4 bases and J 0 bases; bases outside gene matches: 6. The CDR3 extends over 16 amino acids. CDR1 is SGDLS and CDR2 is YYNGEE in the germline V gene. TCRdb re-called the RT-PCR reads with MiXCR, one entry per CDR3 protein. The table lists about 680,000 distinct CDR3 sequences, about 14% of them singletons. The sample taken for sequencing was memory CD4+ T cells from blood. The TCR originated in a female donor in good health, serving as a healthy control. The genes are TRBV9 and TRBJ1-4; 7 positions match TRBD1. CDR3 amino acids: CASSLGTVATNEKLFF. CDR3 coding DNA: TGTGCCAGCAGCCTGGGGACAGTAGCAACTAATGAAAAACTGTTTTTT.